The rows below give T cell receptor beta chains drawn from one sample of a study of CD8+ T cells in alopecia areata. The protocol was immunoSEQ multiplex PCR, while the TCRdb copy is restricted to in-frame clones and leaves out a portion. The table has over 70,000 clones, around 67% seen once. This material consisted of CD8+ T cells sorted from blood, taken at week 24, from a patient treated with tofacitinib. All receptors come from a human donor with alopecia areata. The CDR3 runs from the conserved cysteine through the conserved F or W. The D gene is left open where the match is weak. Size is stated for part of the rows, as once, few or many counts, or as a class when the clone is expanded.

TRBV5-1	TRBD2	TRBJ2-3	.	CASSLALAGSTDTQYF	TGCGCCAGCAGCTTGGCACTAGCGGGGAGCACAGATACGCAGTATTTT
TRBV28	TRBD1	TRBJ2-7	.	CASKRTGRSYEQYF	TGTGCCAGCAAACGGACAGGACGTTCCTACGAGCAGTACTTC
TRBV5-6	.	TRBJ1-1	.	CASSLWGGIPRNTEAFF	TGTGCCAGCAGCTTGTGGGGGGGTATTCCCCGGAACACTGAAGCTTTCTTT
TRBV29-1	TRBD1	TRBJ2-3	.	CSVEDRRAQGAVGGTDTQYF	TGCAGCGTTGAAGATCGGCGGGCTCAGGGGGCCGTTGGTGGCACAGATACGCAGTATTTT
TRBV30	.	TRBJ2-2	.	CAWSETTGELFF	TGTGCCTGGAGTGAAACCACCGGGGAGCTGTTTTTT
TRBV7-9	.	TRBJ1-5	few	CASSTSNQPQHF	TGTGCCAGCAGCACTAGCAATCAGCCCCAGCATTTT
TRBV4-1	.	TRBJ2-1	.	CASRPGKGYNEQFF	TGCGCCAGCAGGCCAGGGAAAGGATACAATGAGCAGTTCTTC
TRBV9	TRBD1	TRBJ1-3	.	CASSVLGGTGNTIYF	TGTGCCAGCAGCGTCCTAGGGGGCACTGGAAACACCATATATTTT
TRBV7-9	TRBD1	TRBJ1-1	.	CASSIDRGSNEAFF	TGTGCCAGCAGTATAGACAGGGGATCAAATGAAGCTTTCTTT
TRBV7-8	TRBD1	TRBJ2-7	.	CASSFPGTGHYEQYF	TGTGCCAGCAGCTTCCCCGGGACAGGGCATTACGAGCAGTACTTC
TRBV6-4	.	TRBJ1-6	.	CASSDSPDSYSPLHF	TGTGCCAGCAGTGACTCCCCGGACAGCTATTCACCCCTCCACTTT
TRBV29-1	.	TRBJ1-1	.	CSVTDSLFIEAFF	TGCAGCGTTACGGACAGCCTATTCATTGAAGCTTTCTTT
TRBV25-1	TRBD1	TRBJ2-3	.	CASSETGQGTDTQYF	TGTGCCAGCAGTGAAACGGGACAGGGAACAGATACGCAGTATTTT
TRBV4-3	TRBD2	TRBJ2-1	once	CASSQDGGAYNEQFF	TGCGCCAGCAGCCAAGATGGGGGGGCCTACAATGAGCAGTTCTTC
TRBV4-1	.	TRBJ1-2	.	CASSQDASANYGYTF	TGCGCCAGCAGCCAAGATGCGTCAGCTAACTATGGCTACACCTTC
TRBV5-5	TRBD2	TRBJ2-5	.	CASSQIAGDQETQYF	TGTGCCAGCAGCCAAATCGCGGGGGACCAAGAGACCCAGTACTTC
TRBV2	TRBD2	TRBJ2-1	.	CASKRLAGPYNEQFF	TGTGCCAGCAAGAGACTAGCGGGACCCTACAATGAGCAGTTCTTC
TRBV5-1	.	TRBJ1-4	.	CASSLASYSNEKLFF	TGCGCCAGCAGCTTGGCCTCTTACAGTAATGAAAAACTGTTTTTT
TRBV11-2	.	TRBJ1-2	once	CASSPSGGGNYGYTF	TGTGCCAGCAGCCCCTCGGGGGGCGGGAACTATGGCTACACCTTC
TRBV5-6	.	TRBJ1-1	.	CASSLGRTDEAFF	TGTGCCAGCAGCTTGGGAAGGACGGATGAAGCTTTCTTT
TRBV29-1	.	TRBJ2-7	.	CSVETGTYEQYF	TGCAGCGTCGAGACAGGCACCTACGAGCAGTACTTC
TRBV7-9	.	TRBJ2-7	.	CASSAAGSYEQYF	TGTGCCAGCAGTGCGGCGGGCTCCTACGAGCAGTACTTC
TRBV27	TRBD1	TRBJ2-3	once	CASQTGTGVDTQYF	TGTGCCAGCCAAACCGGGACAGGGGTGGATACGCAGTATTTT
TRBV2	.	TRBJ2-1	.	CASRGADLARGASYNEQFF	TGTGCCAGCAGAGGAGCCGATCTGGCCAGGGGCGCGAGCTACAATGAGCAGTTCTTC
TRBV4-3	.	TRBJ1-2	.	CASSQDQSVYYGYTF	TGCGCCAGCAGCCAAGATCAATCGGTTTACTATGGCTACACCTTC
TRBV6-5	TRBD1	TRBJ2-5	medium-sized	CASSYGDRGEETQYF	TGTGCCAGCAGTTACGGGGACAGGGGGGAAGAGACCCAGTACTTC
TRBV9	.	TRBJ1-1	.	CASSVEDGIEAFF	TGTGCCAGCAGCGTAGAGGACGGCATTGAAGCTTTCTTT
TRBV5-1	.	TRBJ1-2	few	CASSLGPYYGYTF	TGCGCCAGCAGCTTAGGGCCATACTATGGCTACACCTTC
TRBV7-3	.	TRBJ1-1	.	CASSLTVNTEAFF	TGTGCCAGCAGCCTGACTGTGAACACTGAAGCTTTCTTT
TRBV5-1	TRBD1	TRBJ1-1	.	CASSKGQGTNTEAFF	TGCGCCAGCAGCAAAGGACAGGGAACTAACACTGAAGCTTTCTTT
TRBV7-9	TRBD2	TRBJ2-1	.	CASSLTGGYNEQFF	TGTGCCAGCAGCTTAACGGGAGGGTACAATGAACAGTTCTTC